The rows below give T cell receptor beta chains drawn from one sample of a study of OX40 agonist ivuxolimab in advanced cancers. The protocol was immunoSEQ multiplex PCR, while the TCRdb copy is restricted to in-frame clones and leaves out a portion. The data hold about 70,000 clones, with just under 80% observed a single time. The material sequenced was CD4+ or CD8+ T cells sorted from blood, taken in a trial of the OX40 agonist ivuxolimab. The receptors were sampled from an adult with an advanced solid tumor such as melanoma, head and neck, liver or kidney cancer. Each CDR3 is given with its conserved first and last residue. D genes are given only for firm matches. Some rows have no size entry. The others give once, few or many, or a class for an expanded clone.

NA,TRBJ2-2,NA,TRBV7-3,TGTGCCAGCAGCCAGGAGCGGAACACCGGGGAGCTGTTTTTT,CASSQERNTGELFF
NA,TRBJ1-1,NA,TRBV28,TGTGCCAGCAGCCCAAGGGCAGTGGATGCTTTCTTT,CASSPRAVDAFF
NA,TRBJ2-5,NA,TRBV20-1,TGCAGTGCCCGGACCTGGGAGACCCAGTACTTC,CSARTWETQYF
NA,TRBJ1-5,NA,TRBV10-2,TGCGCCAGCAGTGAGTCAGGGAATCAGCCCCAGCATTTT,CASSESGNQPQHF
NA,TRBJ2-1,NA,TRBV9,TGTGCCAGCAGCCACCGAGGAGCGTACAATGAGCAGTTCTTC,CASSHRGAYNEQFF
few,TRBJ1-4,NA,TRBV12-5,TGTGCTAGTCCGGAGGCGGGAGAAAAACTGTTTTTT,CASPEAGEKLFF
NA,TRBJ2-7,TRBD1,TRBV29-1,TGCAGCGTATTTCCAGACAGGGGGTCCAACGAGCAGTACTTC,CSVFPDRGSNEQYF
NA,TRBJ2-3,TRBD2,TRBV18,TGTGCCAGCTCACCACGGTCTAGCGGGGGGGCCGATACGCAGTATTTT,CASSPRSSGGADTQYF
NA,TRBJ1-4,NA,TRBV19,TGTGCCAGTAGTATAGGAGGCACCCCAACTAATGAAAAACTGTTTTTT,CASSIGGTPTNEKLFF
NA,TRBJ2-2,NA,TRBV6-5,TGTGCCAGCAGTTACGCCAGGCTGAACACCGGGGAGCTGTTTTTT,CASSYARLNTGELFF
NA,TRBJ1-1,TRBD1,TRBV5-1,TGCGCCAGCAAGACAGGGCGCAACCATAACACTGAAGCTTTCTTT,CASKTGRNHNTEAFF
NA,TRBJ2-1,TRBD2,TRBV5-1,TGCGCCAGCAGCTTGTCTAGCGGGAATTTAGGTGAGCAGTTCTTC,CASSLSSGNLGEQFF
NA,TRBJ1-3,NA,TRBV6-5,TGTGCCAGCCTTCGTGAGGGCATCTCTGGAAACACCATATATTTT,CASLREGISGNTIYF
few,TRBJ1-2,TRBD1,TRBV19,TGTGCCAGTACCCGGGACAGGGCTATGGGTGGCTACACCTTC,CASTRDRAMGGYTF
NA,TRBJ2-2,TRBD1,TRBV19,TGTGCCAGTAGTATAGACAGGGGGCTTAGCACCGGGGAGCTGTTTTTT,CASSIDRGLSTGELFF
NA,TRBJ1-4,TRBD1,TRBV28,TGTGCCAGTCTAGACAGGGCAAATGAAAAACTGTTTTTT,CASLDRANEKLFF
NA,TRBJ2-7,TRBD1,TRBV7-2,TGTGCCAGCAGCTTGGAGCAGGGGGCCCCCTACGAGCAGTACTTC,CASSLEQGAPYEQYF
few,TRBJ2-5,NA,TRBV21-1,TGTGCCAGCAGCCTGGGGTGGGCTGAGCGGGAGGGAGGACAAGAGACCCAGTACTTC,CASSLGWAEREGGQETQYF
NA,TRBJ1-4,NA,TRBV9,TGTGCCAGCAGCGTAGATTGGGGCACTAATGAAAAACTGTTTTTT,CASSVDWGTNEKLFF
once,TRBJ1-2,TRBD1,TRBV28,TGTGCCAGCACCCTATCGACAGGGACTCCCTACACCTTC,CASTLSTGTPYTF
NA,TRBJ2-7,TRBD2,TRBV2,TGTGCCAGCTTTCGGACTAGCGTAGACGAGCAGTACTTC,CASFRTSVDEQYF
NA,TRBJ2-1,TRBD2,TRBV29-1,TGCAGCGTTGAATTACTGGCGGGGGGCCCTCGAATCGCTTACAATGAGCAGTTCTTC,CSVELLAGGPRIAYNEQFF
NA,TRBJ2-1,NA,TRBV10-1,TGCGCCAGCAGTCACCTCTCTAGGGACGCTAACAATGAGCAGTTCTTC,CASSHLSRDANNEQFF
NA,TRBJ2-3,TRBD1,TRBV11-2,TGTGCCAGCAGCTATAATCGGGACAGTTTCAAGTATTTT,CASSYNRDSFKYF
once,TRBJ1-1,NA,TRBV19,TGTGCCAGTAGATTACCGGGTGGGCCTGAAGCTTTCTTT,CASRLPGGPEAFF
NA,TRBJ1-4,NA,TRBV5-1,TGCGCCAGCAGCGAGAGGACAGCTAATGAAAAACTGTTTTTT,CASSERTANEKLFF
NA,TRBJ2-5,TRBD2,TRBV7-7,TGTGCCAGCAGCTCCGCGGGGGGAAACCAAGAGACCCAGTACTTC,CASSSAGGNQETQYF
few,TRBJ2-7,NA,TRBV5-6,TGTGCCAGCAGCTTGGGCCGATCTTGGGAGCAGTACTTC,CASSLGRSWEQYF
NA,TRBJ1-2,NA,TRBV6-5,TGTGCCGCATCACGGGCAGGGACCTATGGCTACACCTTC,CAASRAGTYGYTF